The 14 T cell receptor beta chains reported below all come from one sample, sequenced in a study of blood T cell repertoires in COVID-19. Sequencing was performed with immunoSEQ multiplex PCR; in TCRdb, only in-frame clones are kept and a portion is missing. The data show 290,000 or so clones, with nearly 90% seen just once and 4% to 5.5% held by the top ten. The sample consisted of PBMCs or T cells enriched from blood (not recorded which). The source is a woman younger than 30 with acute COVID-19.

The chain employs TRBV12-3 or TRBV12-4 and TRBJ1-1; D ambiguous. The germline V and J ends were trimmed by 3 bases and 3 bases, with 8 bases remaining between them. There are 13 residues in the CDR3. CDR3 protein: CASSFMGYTEAFF. The CDR3 nucleotides are TGTGCCAGCAGTTTTATGGGCTACACTGAAGCTTTCTTT.

The chain employs TRBV6-5 and TRBJ1-6; the D gene is possibly TRBD1 (6 bases). Per the germline V gene, CDR1 is MNHEY and CDR2 is SVGAGI. The V gene lost 8 bases and the J gene lost 10 bases, with 9 bases spanning the gap. This CDR3 spans 11 amino acids. As DNA, the CDR3 is TGTGCCAGCGGAAGGGGGTCACCCCTCCACTTT. This translates into CASGRGSPLHF.

V is TRBV19 and J is TRBJ1-5, with D perhaps matching TRBD1 (6 bases). Germline V gives CDR1 LNHDA, CDR2 SQIVND (reference sequence). This CDR3 spans 13 amino acids. Trimming removed 8 bases at V and 0 bases at J, with 8 bases between. This CDR3 reads CASWGHSNQPQHF. DNA for the CDR3: TGTGCCAGTTGGGGACATAGCAATCAGCCCCAGCATTTT. Full variable domain (outside the CDR3, taken from reference TRBV19 and TRBJ1-5): DGGITQSPKYLFRKEGQNVTLSCEQNLNHDAMYWYRQDPGQGLRLIYYSQIVNDFQKGDIAEGYSVSREKKESFPLTVTSAQKNPTAFYLCASWGHSNQPQHFGDGTRLSIL.

The chain combines TRBV27 with TRBJ2-1, with TRBD2 identical over 7 bases. The CDR3 has 14 amino acids. V gave up 3 bases and J gave up 7 bases; unmatched junction bases: 6. Germline V CDR1 and CDR2: MNHEY, SMNVEV (reference sequence). Here the CDR3 reads CASSFAGVSNEQFF. DNA for the CDR3: TGTGCCAGCAGTTTCGCGGGAGTTTCGAATGAGCAGTTCTTC.

V gene TRBV20-1 combines with J gene TRBJ1-2, with 8 bases matching TRBD1. Per germline, CDR1 DFQATT and CDR2 SNEGSKA (reference sequence). V gave up 3 bases and J gave up 13 bases; unmatched junction bases: 7. CDR3 length: 11 amino acids. This CDR3 reads CSASRTGLSTF. CDR3 sequence (DNA): TGCAGTGCTAGCCGGACAGGGTTGTCCACCTTC.

The chain recombines TRBV15 with TRBJ1-4; D not resolved. In germline, CDR1 is LNHNV, CDR2 YYDKDF (reference sequence). The CDR3 is made up of 17 amino acids. Deletions cut 0 bases from V and 0 bases from J, with 11 bases between. CDR3 in DNA: TGTGCCACCAGCAGAGATCGGCGGGTAGCAACTAATGAAAAACTGTTTTTT. The encoded protein is CATSRDRRVATNEKLFF.

The chain is built from TRBV14 and TRBJ1-6; D is possibly TRBD1 (5 bases). From germline, CDR1 is SGHDN and CDR2 FVKESK. The CDR3 sequence is 11 residues long. Trimming took 4 bases from V and 13 from J, leaving 8 bases between them. CDR3 loop: CASSPGGPLHF. The CDR3 DNA sequence: TGTGCCAGCAGCCCCGGGGGGCCCCTCCACTTT.

J is TRBJ2-1 and V is TRBV14; D might be TRBD1 (5 bases). Per the germline V gene, CDR1 is SGHDN and CDR2 is FVKESK. The CDR3 has 15 amino acids. The V gene lost 0 bases and the J gene lost 12 bases, with 18 bases spanning the gap. The CDR3 DNA is TGTGCCAGCAGCCAAGATAAGACGGGCCATAGGGGGCAGTTCTTC. It encodes CASSQDKTGHRGQFF.

This chain uses TRBV4-2 with TRBJ2-1; 10 positions agree with TRBD2. The V segment lost 1 base and the J segment 6 bases; nucleotides outside the gene matches: 18. Per germline, CDR1 LGHNA and CDR2 YNFKEQ. The CDR3 runs to 20 residues. The DNA of the CDR3 is TGTGCCAGCAGCCAAGCCGGAGGAGCAAAAGCGGGAGGGCCTTCCAATGAGCAGTTCTTC. Protein sequence: CASSQAGGAKAGGPSNEQFF.

The chain combines TRBV3-1 (or the pseudogene TRBV3-2) with TRBJ2-7; TRBD1 matches at 8 bases. Per the germline V gene, CDR1 is LGHDT and CDR2 is YNNKEL (reference sequence). The CDR3 extends over 17 amino acids. V shed 4 bases, J shed 1 base, and the junction held 12 bases outside the gene matches. The CDR3 DNA reads TGTGCCAGCAGCCGTGACCCGGGACAGGTCTTTTCCTACGAGCAGTACTTC. It yields the protein CASSRDPGQVFSYEQYF.

This clone was seen once. This chain links TRBV4-1 with TRBJ2-3; 10 bases agree with TRBD2. V lost 4 bases, J lost 4 bases, and 11 bases stayed unmatched. Germline V CDR1 and CDR2: MGHRA, YSYEKL. The CDR3 covers 17 residues. The chain's CDR3 is CASSPEASGRSPDTQYF. The CDR3 DNA sequence: TGCGCCAGCAGCCCCGAGGCTAGCGGGAGAAGCCCAGATACGCAGTATTTT.

The V gene is TRBV9, the J gene TRBJ2-1; weak D call: TRBD2 (5 bases). Trimming stripped 0 bases from V and 7 bases from J, with 11 bases between. Germline loops: CDR1 SGDLS, CDR2 YYNGEE. This CDR3 spans 14 amino acids. The CDR3: CASSVGLPSNEQFF. The DNA for the CDR3 is TGTGCCAGCAGCGTAGGACTACCCAGTAATGAGCAGTTCTTC. Full variable domain (remainder filled in from reference TRBV9 and TRBJ2-1): DSGVTQTPKHLITATGQRVTLRCSPRSGDLSVYWYQQSLDQGLQFLIQYYNGEERAKGNILERFSAQQFPDLHSELNLSSLELGDSALYFCASSVGLPSNEQFFGPGTRLTVL.

This sequence joins TRBV27 and TRBJ1-1; 10 positions agree with TRBD1. After removal of 5 bases from V and 8 bases from J, the junction contained 11 bases not matched to a gene. Germline CDR1 MNHEY, CDR2 SMNVEV (reference sequence). The CDR3 has 15 amino acids. CDR3 bases: TGTGCCAGCAGTCAAAACCCAGACAGGGGGCTCGAAGCTTTCTTT. As protein: CASSQNPDRGLEAFF.

The J gene is TRBJ2-1, the V gene TRBV7-2, with 7 nucleotides matching TRBD2. This CDR3 is 17 amino acids long. Unmatched junction bases numbered 6, after V lost 1 base and J lost 0 bases. Germline values: CDR1 SGHTA, CDR2 FQGNSA. DNA for the CDR3: TGTGCCAGCAGCTTAGAGGCAGCGGGGAGCTCCTACAATGAGCAGTTCTTC. Protein product: CASSLEAAGSSYNEQFF. The entire variable domain, with the rest obtained from reference TRBV7-2 and TRBJ2-1, is as follows: GAGVSQSPSNKVTEKGKDVELRCDPISGHTALYWYRQSLGQGLEFLIYFQGNSAPDKSGLPSDRFSAERTGGSVSTLTIQRTQQEDSAVYLCASSLEAAGSSYNEQFFGPGTRLTVL.